This T cell receptor beta chain was retrieved from a study of T cells in Graves' hyperthyroidism and ophthalmopathy. CDR1 is MDHEN, CDR2 SYDVKM, per germline. The CDR3 sequence is 20 residues long. Deletions cut 6 bases from V and 0 bases from J, with 24 bases between. This clonotype came up a few times. The antigen is not known. Reasons for excluding patients were uncontrolled infection, other autoimmune disease, pregnancy or lactation. General study results and limits: Most clonotypes that expanded in the thyroid above 0.001 also showed up in blood.

Amplified TCR beta CDR3 regions came from RNA transcripts. First-round RT-PCR of the TCR CDR3 relied on the HTBI primer set. Using its own MiXCR run on the multiplex PCR reads, TCRdb lists one record per CDR3 protein. The data hold around 530,000 distinct CDR3 sequences, with 17% observed a single time. The sample was blood. The TCR was taken from a woman between 18 and 30 years old with Graves' ophthalmopathy. This chain connects TRBV28 to TRBJ1-6; a weak D match, TRBD1 (5 bases). The CDR3 region is CASSSGATGKGSSYNSPLHF. Here the CDR3 DNA reads TGTGCCAGCAGCTCCGGGGCGACGGGGAAGGGAAGCTCCTATAATTCACCCCTCCACTTT.